The clone carrying this T cell receptor beta chain was observed a single time. The target antigen is unknown. This specimen comes from a study of cytomegalovirus exposure and HLA in healthy donors. Study-wide points: Published work reported that the classifier diagnosed cytomegalovirus status with high specificity and sensitivity. Information on immune exposure was restricted to one variable (CMV serostatus).

The PCR used 60 Vbeta and 13 Jbeta primers. Generated by immunoSEQ multiplex PCR, the TCRdb table keeps only in-frame clones and is missing some. The table has 120,000 to 150,000 clones, 61% seen once. Healthy people donating bone marrow made up the donors. This CDR3 has 16 amino acids. J is TRBJ2-2 and V is TRBV21-1; the table names TRBD2, a call not compared with the DNA. TRBV21-1 is flagged as a pseudogene. The specimen sequenced was PBMCs. This clonotype originated in a male donor in good health and CMV-seronegative. The CDR3 DNA follows: TGTGCCAGCAGCAAGTTGTATGGAGGAGGTGGCGGGGAGCTGTTTTTT. Translation: CASSKLYGGGGGELFF.